These 6 T cell receptor beta chains share one sample of origin, sequenced in a study of blood T cell repertoires in COVID-19 (dated by TCRdb to the early 2020s). Libraries were prepared through the immunoSEQ multiplex PCR assay. TCRdb limited this immuneACCESS table to in-frame rearrangements with V and J called. A share of clones is missing; checked studies link under half to unresolved V genes, and the rest is unexplained. In this sample the table shows some 150,000 clones, approximately 80% of which occur a single time. The ten biggest clones cover under 0.75% of the sample. Sequences were obtained from peripheral blood. Source of these receptors: a man between 60 and 70 years old with acute or convalescent COVID-19.

This rearrangement joins TRBV13 to TRBJ1-4; no definite D call. CDR3 length: 13 residues. Germline loops: CDR1 PRHDT, CDR2 FYEKMQ (reference sequence). Trimming took off 5 bases at V and 3 bases at J, with 7 bases between the two ends. The CDR3 region has the DNA TGTGCCAGCAGCCTACGGGCTAATGAAAAACTGTTTTTT. Translating gives CASSLRANEKLFF. Using reference TRBV13 and TRBJ1-4 for the parts outside the CDR3, the full variable domain is AAGVIQSPRHLIKEKRETATLKCYPIPRHDTVYWYQQGPGQDPQFLISFYEKMQSDKGSIPDRFSAQQFSDYHSELNMSSLELGDSALYFCASSLRANEKLFFGSGTQLSVL.

This chain links TRBV3-1 (or the pseudogene TRBV3-2) with TRBJ2-6; 7 nucleotides match TRBD1. CDR3 size: 16 residues. V was clipped by 4 bases and J by 0 bases; unmatched bases: 3. Germline V gives CDR1 LGHDT, CDR2 YNNKEL (reference sequence). CDR3 bases: TGTGCCAGCAGCCGGACAGGCCGCTCTGGGGCCAACGTCCTGACTTTC. Translation: CASSRTGRSGANVLTF.

This clone was found once. J is TRBJ1-2 and V is TRBV4-3; tentative D call: TRBD1 (5 bases). Germline V gene lookup returns CDR1 LGHNA and CDR2 YSLEER. The CDR3 has 15 residues. V lost 1 base and J lost 5, with 14 bases in between. CDR3 nucleotide sequence: TGCGCCAGCAGCCAAGCGGTGACAGTTAGTTATGGCTACACCTTC. This gives the protein CASSQAVTVSYGYTF.

V gene TRBV5-6 combines with J gene TRBJ2-4; TRBD1 matches 10 bases. V shed 5 bases, J shed 5 bases, and the junction held 7 bases outside the gene matches. Germline CDR1 reads SGHDT; CDR2 reads YYEEEE. The CDR3 length is 15 residues. CDR3 loop: CASSSSDRGQNIQYF. Written as DNA, the CDR3 is TGTGCCAGCAGTTCCTCCGACAGGGGGCAAAACATTCAGTACTTC.

The rearrangement joins TRBV6-2 or TRBV6-3 to TRBJ2-2, with D possibly TRBD1 on 6 matching bases. V was pared by 6 bases and J by 7 bases, with 15 bases between. Germline CDR1 and CDR2: MNHEY and SVGEGT. The CDR3 is made up of 14 amino acids. CDR3 nucleotides: TGTGCCAGCAGCTTCCGGGACACCGGCGGGGAGCTGTTTTTT. Its translation is CASSFRDTGGELFF.

This chain uses TRBV25-1 with TRBJ1-6; 8 bases are shared with TRBD1. The V segment lost 5 bases and the J segment 8 bases; nucleotides outside the gene matches: 2. CDR3 length: 13 amino acids. Germline V CDR1 and CDR2: MGHDK, SYGVNS. The CDR3 nucleotides read TGTGCCAGCAGTCGGACAGGGCATTCACCCCTCCACTTT. Translating it yields CASSRTGHSPLHF.